Listed below are T cell receptor beta chains from one sample, sequenced in a study of CD8 T cells in ankylosing spondylitis. One entry per CDR3 protein results from TCRdb running MiXCR on the 5' RACE reads. The table shows some 240,000 distinct CDR3 sequences, with 15% to 20% occurring only once. The material sequenced was blood, either unsorted or a sorted T cell fraction (not recorded which). The receptors stem from a male donor with ankylosing spondylitis or in good health (not recorded which). The CDR3 runs from the conserved cysteine through the conserved F or W. Each record gives: J gene, clone size, V gene, D gene, CDR3 DNA, CDR3 protein. A D gene is named only where the DNA matches it firmly. Clone size is stated in some rows and not others, as once, few, many or a class when expanded.

J: TRBJ1-5; size: .; V: TRBV12-3/TRBV12-4; D: TRBD1; DNA: TGTGCCAGCAGTTTAGGGACAGGGGACGCTCAGCCCCAGCATTTT; CDR3: CASSLGTGDAQPQHF
J: TRBJ2-7; size: .; V: TRBV6-5; D: .; DNA: TGTGCCAGCAGTTCCGGCGGGCCTACCTACGAGCAGTACTTC; CDR3: CASSSGGPTYEQYF
J: TRBJ2-5; size: few; V: TRBV5-6; D: .; DNA: TGTGCCAGCAGCATAACAGGGCTGGGGACCCAGTACTTC; CDR3: CASSITGLGTQYF
J: TRBJ2-1; size: few; V: TRBV7-3; D: .; DNA: TGTGCCAGCAGCCCCTCGTGGGGAGCTACCGATGAGCAGTTCTTC; CDR3: CASSPSWGATDEQFF
J: TRBJ2-5; size: .; V: TRBV27; D: TRBD2; DNA: TGTGCCAGCAGCTCAGGGACTAGCGGGAGGGCGGTAGAGACCCAGTACTTC; CDR3: CASSSGTSGRAVETQYF
J: TRBJ1-4; size: .; V: TRBV29-1; D: .; DNA: TGCAGCGTTGAGACGGAAGGAACAACTAATGAAAAACTGTTTTTT; CDR3: CSVETEGTTNEKLFF
J: TRBJ1-5; size: .; V: TRBV12-3/TRBV12-4; D: .; DNA: TGTGCCAGCAGTTTCTGGGGGGCCGGAGGCAGGCAGCCCCAGCATTTT; CDR3: CASSFWGAGGRQPQHF
J: TRBJ1-1; size: .; V: TRBV29-1; D: .; DNA: TGCAGCGTTGATACGACCGGGGGTACTGAAGCTTTCTTT; CDR3: CSVDTTGGTEAFF
J: TRBJ2-1; size: .; V: TRBV11-3; D: TRBD1; DNA: TGTGCCAGCAGCTTACGTGACAGGGGGCTCTACAATGAGCAGTTCTTC; CDR3: CASSLRDRGLYNEQFF
J: TRBJ2-1; size: few; V: TRBV6-1; D: TRBD2; DNA: TGTGCCAGCAGCAGGACTAGCGGGAGGCCGAGCTCCTACAATGAGCAGTTCTTC; CDR3: CASSRTSGRPSSYNEQFF
J: TRBJ1-1; size: few; V: TRBV2; D: TRBD1; DNA: TGTGCCAGCAGTGCACCGGGACAGTCGAACACTGAAGCTTTCTTT; CDR3: CASSAPGQSNTEAFF
J: TRBJ1-1; size: .; V: TRBV20-1; D: .; DNA: TGCAGTGCTAGGGGCCGGGACAAATTAGACTTCAACACTGAAGCTTTCTTT; CDR3: CSARGRDKLDFNTEAFF
J: TRBJ2-1; size: many; V: TRBV4-1; D: .; DNA: TGCGCCAGCAGCCAGGGTTACAATGAGCAGTTCTTC; CDR3: CASSQGYNEQFF
J: TRBJ2-2; size: few; V: TRBV29-1; D: .; DNA: TGCAGCGTTTACGGGACGGCGAACACCGGGGAGCTGTTTTTT; CDR3: CSVYGTANTGELFF
J: TRBJ2-7; size: .; V: TRBV10-2; D: .; DNA: TGCGCCAGCAGTGGGAGGGATGTATTGGTGTACGAGCAGTACTTC; CDR3: CASSGRDVLVYEQYF
J: TRBJ2-1; size: few; V: TRBV27; D: .; DNA: TGTGCCAGCAGTTCTCGGACAGAGATCTACAATGAGCAGTTCTTC; CDR3: CASSSRTEIYNEQFF
J: TRBJ2-5; size: .; V: TRBV7-9; D: .; DNA: TGTGCCAGCAGCTTAGAAATTCTTGGCGTCCAAGAGACCCAGTACTTC; CDR3: CASSLEILGVQETQYF
J: TRBJ2-5; size: few; V: TRBV9; D: TRBD1; DNA: TGTGCCAGCAGCCCACGGACAGGAGACCAAGAGACCCAGTACTTC; CDR3: CASSPRTGDQETQYF
J: TRBJ2-7; size: .; V: TRBV7-2; D: TRBD2; DNA: TGTGCCAGCAGCTTACATGGGACTAGCGGGAGCTACGAGCAGTACTTC; CDR3: CASSLHGTSGSYEQYF
J: TRBJ2-2; size: few; V: TRBV24-1; D: .; DNA: TGTGCCACCAGTGATAACATAAACACCGGGGAGCTGTTTTTT; CDR3: CATSDNINTGELFF
J: TRBJ2-5; size: few; V: TRBV4-1; D: .; DNA: TGCGCCAGCAGCCAACCCTTGAGCGCGGGGGCCAAGACCCAGTACTTC; CDR3: CASSQPLSAGAKTQYF
J: TRBJ2-1; size: few; V: TRBV7-9; D: TRBD2; DNA: TGTGCCAGCAGCCGACTAGCGGGAGGCCTCTACAATGAGCAGTTCTTC; CDR3: CASSRLAGGLYNEQFF
J: TRBJ1-4; size: many; V: TRBV4-2; D: TRBD1; DNA: TGTGCCAGCAGCCAAGGGACAGGGAGTGAAAAACTGTTTTTT; CDR3: CASSQGTGSEKLFF
J: TRBJ2-2; size: few; V: TRBV7-2; D: TRBD2; DNA: TGTGCCAGCAATACACTAGCGTCGAACACCGGGGAGCTGTTTTTT; CDR3: CASNTLASNTGELFF
J: TRBJ2-7; size: many; V: TRBV4-1; D: .; DNA: TGCGCCAGCAGCCAAGAAAGCCCGTACTACGAGCAGTACTTC; CDR3: CASSQESPYYEQYF
J: TRBJ2-3; size: many; V: TRBV9; D: TRBD2; DNA: TGTGCCAGCAGCGCGAGACCAGCGGGAGTCACCCAGGATACGCAGTATTTT; CDR3: CASSARPAGVTQDTQYF
J: TRBJ2-1; size: .; V: TRBV4-3; D: .; DNA: TGCGCCAGCAGCCAAGAGGAAATCTGGGGTTTGCAGTTCTTC; CDR3: CASSQEEIWGLQFF
J: TRBJ1-3; size: many; V: TRBV7-8; D: TRBD1; DNA: TGTGCCAGCAGCTACCGGGACAGGGAATCTGGAAACACCATATATTTT; CDR3: CASSYRDRESGNTIYF
J: TRBJ2-7; size: .; V: TRBV7-3; D: .; DNA: TGTGCCAGCAGTCTAGTGGATTCGGGGGAGCAGTACTTC; CDR3: CASSLVDSGEQYF
J: TRBJ2-1; size: .; V: TRBV11-1; D: TRBD1; DNA: TGTGCCAGCAGCCCGTACAGGGGGTTGAATGAGCAGTTCTTC; CDR3: CASSPYRGLNEQFF
J: TRBJ2-2; size: few; V: TRBV18; D: .; DNA: TGTGCCAGCTCACGGGATTTTGGGGACACCAACACCGGGGAGCTGTTTTTT; CDR3: CASSRDFGDTNTGELFF
J: TRBJ1-1; size: .; V: TRBV5-1; D: .; DNA: TGCGCCAGCAGCTTGGAGGGGACCGAAGGGGGAAACACTGAAGCTTTCTTT; CDR3: CASSLEGTEGGNTEAFF
J: TRBJ2-3; size: .; V: TRBV27; D: .; DNA: TGTGCCAGCAGTTCCACACCGGGACATAGCACAGATACGCAGTATTTT; CDR3: CASSSTPGHSTDTQYF
J: TRBJ2-5; size: .; V: TRBV7-9; D: .; DNA: TGTGCCAGCAGCCATACCCTCATCGAAGAGACCCAGTACTTC; CDR3: CASSHTLIEETQYF
J: TRBJ2-2; size: .; V: TRBV6-2/TRBV6-3; D: .; DNA: TGTGCCAGCAGTTACACTTACACCGGGGAGCTGTTTTTT; CDR3: CASSYTYTGELFF
J: TRBJ2-3; size: .; V: TRBV12-3/TRBV12-4; D: TRBD2; DNA: TGTGCCAGCAGCCACGGTAGCGGGGAGCAGTATTTT; CDR3: CASSHGSGEQYF
J: TRBJ2-7; size: .; V: TRBV6-2/TRBV6-3; D: .; DNA: TGTGCCAGCAGGCGGGACGGAGTAAACGAGCAGTACTTC; CDR3: CASRRDGVNEQYF
J: TRBJ2-1; size: many; V: TRBV4-3; D: TRBD2; DNA: TGCGCCAGCAGCCTTGAGCGGGAGTTCACCTACAATGAGCAGTTCTTC; CDR3: CASSLEREFTYNEQFF
J: TRBJ1-1; size: many; V: TRBV6-6; D: .; DNA: TGTGCCAGCAATGGGGGAGGGAACACTGAAGCTTTCTTT; CDR3: CASNGGGNTEAFF
J: TRBJ2-7; size: few; V: TRBV11-2; D: TRBD1; DNA: TGTGCCAGCAGCTTAGTCCGGACAGGGGGCGCCCACTACGAGCAGTACTTC; CDR3: CASSLVRTGGAHYEQYF
J: TRBJ2-1; size: .; V: TRBV20-1; D: TRBD2; DNA: TGCAGTGCTAGAGATTCCCTAGCGGGGCACAATGAGCAGTTCTTC; CDR3: CSARDSLAGHNEQFF
J: TRBJ2-7; size: many; V: TRBV5-1; D: .; DNA: TGCGCCAGCAGTCACGGAGGAACCTACGAGCAGTACTTC; CDR3: CASSHGGTYEQYF
J: TRBJ2-1; size: once; V: TRBV10-3; D: TRBD2; DNA: TGTGCCATCAGCATCGGGACTAACAATGAGCAGTTCTTC; CDR3: CAISIGTNNEQFF
J: TRBJ1-2; size: .; V: TRBV25-1; D: .; DNA: TGTGCCAGCACTGGAGGTGGTTATGGCTACACCTTC; CDR3: CASTGGGYGYTF
J: TRBJ2-1; size: many; V: TRBV20-1; D: .; DNA: TGCAGTGCTACTCACCAAAATGAGCAGTTCTTC; CDR3: CSATHQNEQFF
J: TRBJ2-5; size: .; V: TRBV7-2; D: TRBD2; DNA: TGTGCCAGCAGCGGACTAGCGGGAGTGAAGACCCAGTACTTC; CDR3: CASSGLAGVKTQYF
J: TRBJ2-1; size: once; V: TRBV12-3/TRBV12-4; D: .; DNA: TGTGCCAGCCTACAGCGGAATTTAGGCTACAATGAGCAGTTCTTC; CDR3: CASLQRNLGYNEQFF
J: TRBJ2-5; size: .; V: TRBV4-3; D: .; DNA: TGCGCCAGCAGCCAAGGTGCAGTGGAAGAGACCCAGTACTTC; CDR3: CASSQGAVEETQYF
J: TRBJ1-1; size: few; V: TRBV29-1; D: .; DNA: TGCAGCGTTGAAGATTGGGGGAGGGACGGGTCCATGAACACTGAAGCTTTCTTT; CDR3: CSVEDWGRDGSMNTEAFF
J: TRBJ2-7; size: .; V: TRBV5-1; D: .; DNA: TGCGCCAGCAGCTTGGTTCAGGATTCTCTCGAGCAGTACTTC; CDR3: CASSLVQDSLEQYF
J: TRBJ2-1; size: .; V: TRBV12-3/TRBV12-4; D: .; DNA: TGTGCCAGCACCGCGGGGTGGGGACAGACACACAATGAGCAGTTCTTC; CDR3: CASTAGWGQTHNEQFF